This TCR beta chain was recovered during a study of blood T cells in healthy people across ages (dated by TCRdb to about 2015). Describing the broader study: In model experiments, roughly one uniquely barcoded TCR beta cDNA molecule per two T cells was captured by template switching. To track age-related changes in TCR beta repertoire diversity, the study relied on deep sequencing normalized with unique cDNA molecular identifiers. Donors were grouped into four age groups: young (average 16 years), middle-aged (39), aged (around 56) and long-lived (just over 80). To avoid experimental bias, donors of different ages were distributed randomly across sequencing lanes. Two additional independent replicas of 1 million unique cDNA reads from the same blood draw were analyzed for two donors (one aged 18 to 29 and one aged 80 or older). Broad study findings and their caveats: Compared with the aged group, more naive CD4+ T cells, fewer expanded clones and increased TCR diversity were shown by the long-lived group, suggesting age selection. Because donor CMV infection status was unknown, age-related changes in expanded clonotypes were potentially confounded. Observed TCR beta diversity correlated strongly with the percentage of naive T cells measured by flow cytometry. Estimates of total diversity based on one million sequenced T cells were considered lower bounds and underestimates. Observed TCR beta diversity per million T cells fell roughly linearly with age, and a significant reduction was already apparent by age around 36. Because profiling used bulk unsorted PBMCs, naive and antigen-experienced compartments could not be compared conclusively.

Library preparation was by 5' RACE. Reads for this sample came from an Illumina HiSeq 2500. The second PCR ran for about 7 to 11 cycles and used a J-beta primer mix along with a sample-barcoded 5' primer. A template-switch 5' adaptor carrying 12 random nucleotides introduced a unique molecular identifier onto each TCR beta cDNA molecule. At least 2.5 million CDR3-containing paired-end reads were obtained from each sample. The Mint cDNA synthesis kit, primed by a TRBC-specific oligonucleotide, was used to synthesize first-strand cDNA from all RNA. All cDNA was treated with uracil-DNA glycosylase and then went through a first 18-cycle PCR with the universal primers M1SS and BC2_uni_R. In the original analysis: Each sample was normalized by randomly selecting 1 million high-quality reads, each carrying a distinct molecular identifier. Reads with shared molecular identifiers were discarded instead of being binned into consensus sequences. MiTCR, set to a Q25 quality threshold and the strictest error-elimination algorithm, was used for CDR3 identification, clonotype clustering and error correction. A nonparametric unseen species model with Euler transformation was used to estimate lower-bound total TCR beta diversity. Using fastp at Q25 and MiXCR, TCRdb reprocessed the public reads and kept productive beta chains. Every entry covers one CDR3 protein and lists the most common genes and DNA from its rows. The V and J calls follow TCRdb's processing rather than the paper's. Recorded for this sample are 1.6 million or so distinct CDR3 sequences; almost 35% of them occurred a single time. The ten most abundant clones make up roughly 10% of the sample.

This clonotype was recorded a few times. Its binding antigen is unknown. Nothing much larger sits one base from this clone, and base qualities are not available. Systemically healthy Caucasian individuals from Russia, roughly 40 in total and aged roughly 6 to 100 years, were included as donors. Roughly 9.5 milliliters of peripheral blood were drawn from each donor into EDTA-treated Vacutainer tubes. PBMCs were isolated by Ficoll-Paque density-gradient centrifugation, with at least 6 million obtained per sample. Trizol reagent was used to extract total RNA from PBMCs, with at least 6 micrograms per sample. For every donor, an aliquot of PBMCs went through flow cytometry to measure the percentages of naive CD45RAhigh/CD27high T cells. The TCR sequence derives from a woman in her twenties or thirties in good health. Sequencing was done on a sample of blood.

The bases are TGTGCCAGCAGTGCCGGACAGGGGGACGCTGAAGCTTTCTTT. Its protein product is CASSAGQGDAEAFF. In this chain, TRBV25-1 is recombined with TRBJ1-1, and 10 bases in between align with TRBD1. CDR1 and CDR2 (MGHDK, SYGVNS) derive from the germline V gene. CDR3 length: 14 amino acids, cysteine to phenylalanine. Just CDR3 DNA is preserved here, 42 bases in frame from base 1. Clipping removes 4 bases from V and 6 bases from J, with 5 as the unmatched junction base count.